A single TCR beta chain is shown here with its context. Germline V gene sequence: CDR1 SGHDT, CDR2 YYEEEE. CDR3 size: 15 residues. V dropped 4 bases and J dropped 3; count of bases not matched to a gene: 5. This entry comes from a study of radiation and T cells in renal cell carcinoma. The data were produced by immunoSEQ multiplex PCR, yet TCRdb's version contains in-frame clones alone and is incomplete. Here the sample spans about 150,000 clones, around 88% being singletons. The sample's time point: blood 4 weeks post-SBRT, at nephrectomy. The treatment: 15 Gy SBRT to primary tumor, nephrectomy 4 weeks later. Nephrectomy followed 15 Gy stereotactic body radiation by 4 weeks.

The sequence was obtained from a woman aged 50 to 65 with renal cell carcinoma. Specimen: blood, collected from a patient whose treatment included radiotherapy and nephrectomy. The chain joins TRBV5-6 to TRBJ1-3; TRBD1 matches at 9 bases. For the CDR3, the DNA is TGTGCCAGCAGCGGCGGGACAGGGAATGGAAACACCATATATTTT. This encodes CASSGGTGNGNTIYF.